This T cell receptor (beta chain) was documented in a study of CD8+CD57+ T cells in acquired aplastic anemia. For the study at large: Isolated CD4+ and CD8+ cells, once sorted, yielded DNA averaging around 3 ug.

V lost 2 bases and J lost 5; bases outside the gene matches: 8. The germline V gene has CDR1 MNHNS and CDR2 SASEGT. This CDR3 spans 15 amino acids. The template for TCR beta VDJ and CDR3 sequence profiling was genomic DNA. TCRdb recomputed calls from the reads with MiXCR, one row per CDR3 protein. The data show 110,000 or so distinct CDR3 sequences, 45% to 60% seen once. CD8+CD57+ cell expansion had been shown by flow cytometry in patients chosen for sequencing. The gene calls are TRBV6-1 and TRBJ1-1, with TRBD1 matching over 7 bases. The specimen sequenced was sorted CD4+, CD8+, or CD8+CD57+ T cells (not recorded which) from PBMCs. This clonotype originated in a human donor with aplastic anemia. CDR3 in amino acids: CASSEWVGQVTEAFF. DNA of the CDR3: TGTGCCAGCAGTGAATGGGTAGGACAGGTGACTGAAGCTTTCTTT.